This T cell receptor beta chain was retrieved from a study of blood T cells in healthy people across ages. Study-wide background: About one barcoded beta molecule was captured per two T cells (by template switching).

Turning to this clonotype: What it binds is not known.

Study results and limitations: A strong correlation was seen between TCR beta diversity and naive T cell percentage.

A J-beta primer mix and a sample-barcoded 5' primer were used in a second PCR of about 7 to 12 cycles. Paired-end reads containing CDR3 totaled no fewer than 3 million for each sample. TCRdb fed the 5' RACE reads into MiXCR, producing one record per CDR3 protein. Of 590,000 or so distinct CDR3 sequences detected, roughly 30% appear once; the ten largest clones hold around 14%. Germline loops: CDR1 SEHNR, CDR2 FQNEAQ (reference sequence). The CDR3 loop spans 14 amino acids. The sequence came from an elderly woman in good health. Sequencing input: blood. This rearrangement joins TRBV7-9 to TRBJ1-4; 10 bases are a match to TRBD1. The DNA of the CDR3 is TGTGGATCCGGGACAGGGGCTATAAATGAAAAACTGTTTTTT. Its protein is CGSGTGAINEKLFF.